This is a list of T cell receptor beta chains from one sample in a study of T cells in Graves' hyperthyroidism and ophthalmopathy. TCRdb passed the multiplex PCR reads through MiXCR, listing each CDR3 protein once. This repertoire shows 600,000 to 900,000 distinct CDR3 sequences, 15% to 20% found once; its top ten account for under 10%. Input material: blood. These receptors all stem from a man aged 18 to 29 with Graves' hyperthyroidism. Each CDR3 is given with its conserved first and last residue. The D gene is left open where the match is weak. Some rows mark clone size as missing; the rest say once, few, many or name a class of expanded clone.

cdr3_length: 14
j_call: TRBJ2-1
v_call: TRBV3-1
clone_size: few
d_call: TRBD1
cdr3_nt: TGTGCCAGCAGCCGACAGGGGGTTTACAATGAGCAGTTCTTC
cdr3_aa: CASSRQGVYNEQFF

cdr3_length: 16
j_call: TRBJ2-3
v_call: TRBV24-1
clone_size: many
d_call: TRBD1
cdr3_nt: TGTGCCACCAGTGATTCGACAGGGCGAAGCACAGATACGCAGTATTTT
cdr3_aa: CATSDSTGRSTDTQYF

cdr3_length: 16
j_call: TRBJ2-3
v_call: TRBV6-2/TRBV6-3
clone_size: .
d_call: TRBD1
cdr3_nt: TGTGCCAGCAGTTCCTCCGGGACAGGGGCCACAGATACGCAGTATTTT
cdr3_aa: CASSSSGTGATDTQYF

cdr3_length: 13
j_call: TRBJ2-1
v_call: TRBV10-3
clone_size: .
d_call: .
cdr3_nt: TGTGCCATCAGTGCCCGAGACTACAATGGGCAGTTCTTC
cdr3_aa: CAISARDYNGQFF

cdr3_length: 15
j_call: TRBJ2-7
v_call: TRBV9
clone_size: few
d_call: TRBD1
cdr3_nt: TGTGCCAGCAGCCCGGGACAGGCGGGGACCTACGAGCAGTACTTC
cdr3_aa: CASSPGQAGTYEQYF

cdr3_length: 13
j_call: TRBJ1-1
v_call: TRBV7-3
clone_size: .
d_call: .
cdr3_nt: TGTGCCAGCAGCTTACACAGGAGCACTGAAGCTTTCTTT
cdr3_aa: CASSLHRSTEAFF

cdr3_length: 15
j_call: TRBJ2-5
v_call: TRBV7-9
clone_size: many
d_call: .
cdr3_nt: TGTGCCAGCAGCTTAGGGGGGACAATCGGGAAGACCCAGTACTTC
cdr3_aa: CASSLGGTIGKTQYF

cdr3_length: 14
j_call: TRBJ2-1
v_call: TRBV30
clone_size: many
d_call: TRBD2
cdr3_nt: TGTGCCTGGACGGGACTAGCGGGATTAGGGGAGCAGTTCTTC
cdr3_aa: CAWTGLAGLGEQFF

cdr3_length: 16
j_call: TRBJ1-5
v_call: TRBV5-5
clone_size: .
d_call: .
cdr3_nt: TGTGCCAGCAGCTTGGTTTGGGGATATAGCAATCAGCCCCAGCATTTT
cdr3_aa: CASSLVWGYSNQPQHF

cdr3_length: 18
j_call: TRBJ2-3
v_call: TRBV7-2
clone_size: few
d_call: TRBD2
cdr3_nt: TGTGCCAGCAGCTTAGGCCGGGGGCTAGCGGGAGGGCCCGATACGCAGTATTTT
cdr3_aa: CASSLGRGLAGGPDTQYF

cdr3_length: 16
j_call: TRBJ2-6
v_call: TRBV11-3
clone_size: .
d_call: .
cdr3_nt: TGTGCCAGCAGCTTAGGGGCGGGCCGCGGGGCCAACGTCCTGACTTTC
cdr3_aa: CASSLGAGRGANVLTF

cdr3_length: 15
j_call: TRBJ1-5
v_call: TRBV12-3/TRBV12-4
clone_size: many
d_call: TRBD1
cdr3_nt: TGTGCCAGCAGTTTGGGTAGGGGACAGAATCAGCCCCAGCATTTT
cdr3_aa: CASSLGRGQNQPQHF

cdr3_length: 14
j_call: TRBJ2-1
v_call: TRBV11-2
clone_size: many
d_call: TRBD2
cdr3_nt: TGTGCCAGCAGCTTAGCCGGGAGGGCCAATGAGCAGTTCTTC
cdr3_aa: CASSLAGRANEQFF

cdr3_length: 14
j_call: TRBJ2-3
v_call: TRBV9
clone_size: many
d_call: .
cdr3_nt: TGTGCCAGCAGCGTAGAGGGAAAGCTAAATACGCAGTATTTT
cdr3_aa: CASSVEGKLNTQYF

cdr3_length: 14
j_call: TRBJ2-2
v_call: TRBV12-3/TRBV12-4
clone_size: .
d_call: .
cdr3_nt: TGTGCCAGCAGCCCCGACAGTTTTGGACGGGAGCTGTTTTTT
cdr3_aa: CASSPDSFGRELFF

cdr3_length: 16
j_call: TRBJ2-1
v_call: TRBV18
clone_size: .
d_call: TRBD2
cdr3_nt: TGTGCCAGCTCACAGCAACTAGCGGGAGGGCCAAATGAGCAGTTCTTC
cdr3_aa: CASSQQLAGGPNEQFF

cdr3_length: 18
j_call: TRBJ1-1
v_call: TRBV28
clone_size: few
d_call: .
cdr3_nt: TGTGCCAGCAGCCTCCGGGTCCTAAAAACCACGGGGAACACTGAAGCTTTCTTT
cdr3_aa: CASSLRVLKTTGNTEAFF

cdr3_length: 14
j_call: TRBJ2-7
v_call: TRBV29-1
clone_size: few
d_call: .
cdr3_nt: TGCAGCGTTGCCCGGGACGGCAGCTCCTACGAGCAGTACTTC
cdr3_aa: CSVARDGSSYEQYF

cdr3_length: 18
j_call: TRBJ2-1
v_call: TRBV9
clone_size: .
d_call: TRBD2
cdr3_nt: TGTGCCAGCAGTTCTAATCGACTAGCGGGAGCCCCACCGGGAGAGCAGTTCTTC
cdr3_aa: CASSSNRLAGAPPGEQFF

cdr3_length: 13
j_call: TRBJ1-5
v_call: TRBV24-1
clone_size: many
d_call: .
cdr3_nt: TGTGCCACCAGTTCCCACGGCGGGCAGCCCCAGCATTTT
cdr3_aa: CATSSHGGQPQHF

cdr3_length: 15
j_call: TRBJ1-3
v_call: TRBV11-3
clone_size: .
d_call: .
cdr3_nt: TGTGCCAGCAGCTTAGGTCCTGGCTCTGGAAACACCATATATTTT
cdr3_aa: CASSLGPGSGNTIYF

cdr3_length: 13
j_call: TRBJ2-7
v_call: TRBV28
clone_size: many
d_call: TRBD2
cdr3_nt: TGTGCCAGCAGTTTTACTAGCGGCTACGAGCAGTACTTC
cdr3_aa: CASSFTSGYEQYF

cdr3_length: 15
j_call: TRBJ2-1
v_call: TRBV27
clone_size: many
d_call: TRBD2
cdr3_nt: TGTGCCAGCAGTTTACTAGCGGGAGGGACAAATGAGCAGTTCTTC
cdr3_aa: CASSLLAGGTNEQFF

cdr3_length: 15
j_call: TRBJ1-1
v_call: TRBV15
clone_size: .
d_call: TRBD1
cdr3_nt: TGTGCCACCAGCAGACAGGGGGGCTTGAACACTGAAGCTTTCTTT
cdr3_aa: CATSRQGGLNTEAFF

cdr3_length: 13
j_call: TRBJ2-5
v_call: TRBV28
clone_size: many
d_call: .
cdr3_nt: TGTGCCAGCAGTCGAATGAAGGCTGAGACCCAGTACTTC
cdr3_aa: CASSRMKAETQYF

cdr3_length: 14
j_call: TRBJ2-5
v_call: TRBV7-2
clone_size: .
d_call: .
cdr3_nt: TGTGCCAGCAGCTTAGACTGGCTCCAAGAGACCCAGTACTTC
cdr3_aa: CASSLDWLQETQYF

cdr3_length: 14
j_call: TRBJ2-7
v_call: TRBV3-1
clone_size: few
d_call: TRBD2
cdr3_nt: TGTGCCACCCGGACTAGCGGGAGTCCCTACGAGCAGTACTTC
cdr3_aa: CATRTSGSPYEQYF

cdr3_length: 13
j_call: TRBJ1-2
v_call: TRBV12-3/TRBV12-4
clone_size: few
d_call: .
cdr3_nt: TGTGCCAGCAGACACCCTAGGGGTAGGAGCTACACCTTC
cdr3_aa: CASRHPRGRSYTF

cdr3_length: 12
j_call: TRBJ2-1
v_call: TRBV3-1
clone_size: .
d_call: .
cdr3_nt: TGTGCCAGCAGCCAGGTAAACAATGAGCAGTTCTTC
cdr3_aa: CASSQVNNEQFF

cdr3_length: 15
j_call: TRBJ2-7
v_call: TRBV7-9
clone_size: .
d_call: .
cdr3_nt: TGTGCCAGCAGCTTGGGTGTCGGGAGTCGGAACGAGCAGTACTTC
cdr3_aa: CASSLGVGSRNEQYF

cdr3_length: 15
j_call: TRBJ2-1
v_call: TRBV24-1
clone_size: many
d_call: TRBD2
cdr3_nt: TGTGCCACCAGTGACGAAACTAGCGGGGGCAATGAGCAGTTCTTC
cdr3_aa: CATSDETSGGNEQFF

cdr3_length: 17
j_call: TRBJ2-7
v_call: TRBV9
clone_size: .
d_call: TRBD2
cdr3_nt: TGTGCCAGCAGCGTCCTCTTCCGCGGGAGTCAAACCTACGAGCAGTACTTC
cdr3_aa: CASSVLFRGSQTYEQYF

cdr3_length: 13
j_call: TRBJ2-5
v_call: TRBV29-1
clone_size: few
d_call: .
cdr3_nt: TGCAGCGTAGGGACAATCCTACAAGAGACCCAGTACTTC
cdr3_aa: CSVGTILQETQYF

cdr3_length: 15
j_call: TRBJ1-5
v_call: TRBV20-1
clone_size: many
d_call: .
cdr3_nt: TGCAGTGCTAGAGAGGGAGCGCCCCTGAATCAGCCCCAGCATTTT
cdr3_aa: CSAREGAPLNQPQHF

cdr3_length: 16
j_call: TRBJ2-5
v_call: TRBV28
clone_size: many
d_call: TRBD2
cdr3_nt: TGTGCCAGCAGTCCAGGACTAGCGGGAGGACAAGAGACCCAGTACTTC
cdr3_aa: CASSPGLAGGQETQYF

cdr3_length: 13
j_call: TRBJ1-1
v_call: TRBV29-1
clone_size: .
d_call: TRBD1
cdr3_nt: TGCAGCGTCCGGACAGGGGGGAACACTGAAGCTTTCTTT
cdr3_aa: CSVRTGGNTEAFF

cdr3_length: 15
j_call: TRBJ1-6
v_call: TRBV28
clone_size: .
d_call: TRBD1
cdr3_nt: TGTGCCAGCAGTTATACTGGGACAGTAAATTCACCCCTCCACTTT
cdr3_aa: CASSYTGTVNSPLHF

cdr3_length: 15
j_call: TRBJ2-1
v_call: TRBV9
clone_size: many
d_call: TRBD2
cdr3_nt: TGTGCCAGCAGCTTCGGACTAGCGGGTTACAATGAGCAGTTCTTC
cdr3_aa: CASSFGLAGYNEQFF

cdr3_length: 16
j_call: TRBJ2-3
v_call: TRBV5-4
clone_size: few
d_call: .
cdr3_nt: TGTGCCAGCGGTCGTGGGTTGCGTAACTTCACAGATACGCAGTATTTT
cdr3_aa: CASGRGLRNFTDTQYF

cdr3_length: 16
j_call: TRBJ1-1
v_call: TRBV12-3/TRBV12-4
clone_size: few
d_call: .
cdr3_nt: TGTGCCAGCAGTCCGCGGGGGAGGAAAATGAACACTGAAGCTTTCTTT
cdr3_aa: CASSPRGRKMNTEAFF

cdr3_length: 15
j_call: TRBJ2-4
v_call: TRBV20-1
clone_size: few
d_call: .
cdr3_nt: TGCAGTGCTAGAGTGGGGGGGCTAGCCAAAAACATTCAGTACTTC
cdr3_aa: CSARVGGLAKNIQYF

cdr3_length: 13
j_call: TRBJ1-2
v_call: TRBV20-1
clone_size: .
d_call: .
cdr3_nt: TGCAGTGCTAGAGAAACAGGGATAGGTGGCTACACCTTC
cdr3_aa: CSARETGIGGYTF

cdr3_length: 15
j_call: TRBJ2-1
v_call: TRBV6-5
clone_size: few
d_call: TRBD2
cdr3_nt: TGTGCCAGCAGTTACACCGGGACTAGCGGGAATGAGCAGCTCTTC
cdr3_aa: CASSYTGTSGNEQLF